The 3 T cell receptor beta chains below come from one sample, sequenced in a study of blood T cell repertoires in COVID-19. The table came from immunoSEQ multiplex PCR; TCRdb's copy has only in-frame clones and leaves some out. This table holds about 52,000 clones, 89% found once. Sequenced input: peripheral blood. The receptor set was obtained from a man aged 55 to 70 with active COVID-19.

The CDR3 spells CAVQGVHEQYF. The CDR3 nucleotides read TGTGCCGTACAGGGGGTCCACGAGCAGTACTTC. The V and J genes are TRBV7-9 and TRBJ2-7, with 8 positions matching TRBD1. Germline-derived CDR1 and CDR2 are SEHNR and FQNEAQ (reference sequence). Trimming took 11 bases from V and 5 from J; bases not matched to a gene: 5. The CDR3 runs to 11 residues.

This clone showed up just once. The chain combines TRBV20-1 with TRBJ2-1, with a possible D match to TRBD2 (5 bases). Germline loops: CDR1 DFQATT, CDR2 SNEGSKA (reference sequence). This CDR3 is built from 11 residues. Trimming removed 0 bases at V and 12 bases at J, with 9 bases between. Here the CDR3 reads CSARDGRGQFF. CDR3 sequence (DNA): TGCAGTGCTAGAGATGGCCGGGGGCAGTTCTTC.

The chain links TRBV6-2 or TRBV6-3 to TRBJ2-2; 9 bases line up with TRBD2. This CDR3 contains 16 residues. Germline V gene lookup returns CDR1 MNHEY and CDR2 SVGEGT. V lost 2 bases to trimming and J lost 4 bases; unmatched junction nucleotides: 5. CDR3 coding DNA: TGTGCCAGCAGTTACGGTAGCGGGAGTTCCACCGGGGAGCTGTTTTTT. This translates into CASSYGSGSSTGELFF.